This T cell receptor beta chain was identified in a study of shared clonotypes between healthy human individuals. Profiled with immunoSEQ multiplex PCR; TCRdb holds only in-frame clones, not every one. The sample has over 2,000,000 clones, around 93% seen once; the top ten hold over 1.5%. As concerns this clone: The antigen is unknown.

Study-wide points: Tissues were not sampled, only blood, and their repertoires likely differ. As a rule, naive subsets had a larger estimated richness than memory subsets. Genetic and exposure-history diversity was limited by the few donors.

CDR1 ENHRY and CDR2 SYGVKD come from the germline V gene. V was pared by 3 bases and J by 9 bases, with 15 bases of the junction left unmatched. CDR3 length: 18 residues. Naive-designated CD8 cells lacked CD45RO, were positively enriched for CCR7, and omitted terminally differentiated effector memory CD45RA+ cells. The receptor comes from a man aged 18-30 years in good health. Some clones in this sample may be carry-over from other donors' samples. Material: naive CD8+ T cells from PBMCs. The chain links TRBV10-3 to TRBJ2-1; 12 nucleotides match TRBD2. CDR3 sequence: CAISDPNLAGGPRGEQFF. The CDR3 region has the DNA TGTGCCATCAGTGATCCAAATCTAGCGGGAGGGCCTAGGGGTGAGCAGTTCTTC.